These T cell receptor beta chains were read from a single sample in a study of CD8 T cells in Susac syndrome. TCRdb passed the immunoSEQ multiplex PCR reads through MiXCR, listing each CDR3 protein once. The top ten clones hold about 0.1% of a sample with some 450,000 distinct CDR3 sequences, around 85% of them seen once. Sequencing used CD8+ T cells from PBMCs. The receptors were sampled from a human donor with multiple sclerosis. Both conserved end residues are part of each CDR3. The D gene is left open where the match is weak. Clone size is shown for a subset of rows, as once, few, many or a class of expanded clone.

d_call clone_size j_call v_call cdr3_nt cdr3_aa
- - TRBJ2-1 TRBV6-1 TGTGCCAGCAGTGAAGCTCCGGGGGATTACAATGAGCAGTTCTTC CASSEAPGDYNEQFF
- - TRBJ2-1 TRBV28 TGTGCCAGCAGGCGATTGGGTCGTGAGCAGTTCTTC CASRRLGREQFF
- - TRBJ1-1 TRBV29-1 TGCAGCGTCGCAGGGACCTCTTCCCCTGAAGCTTTCTTT CSVAGTSSPEAFF
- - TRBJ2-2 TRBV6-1 TGTGCCAGCAGTGACGGCAGGGAGACCGGGGAGCTGTTTTTT CASSDGRETGELFF
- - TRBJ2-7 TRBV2 TGTGCCAGCCTTGAGCAGGGTATAGAGCAGTACTTC CASLEQGIEQYF
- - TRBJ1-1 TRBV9 TGTGCCAGCAGCGTATTCATTTCGGGGGCACACGAAGCTTTCTTT CASSVFISGAHEAFF
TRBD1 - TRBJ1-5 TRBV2 TGTGCCAGCAGCAGGGGGATTGGGGTGGATCAGCCCCAGCATTTT CASSRGIGVDQPQHF
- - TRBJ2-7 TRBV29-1 TGCAGCGTTGAAGAGGCAGGGAGCTCCTACGAGCAGTACTTC CSVEEAGSSYEQYF
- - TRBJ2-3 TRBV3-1 TGTGCCAGCAGCTATTTAGGTCCCATTTGTCATGAAGATACGCAGTATTTT CASSYLGPICHEDTQYF
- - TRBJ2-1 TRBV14 TGTGCCAGCAGCCAAGAAGGGACCGGGGGAAGTCGGTCCTACAATGAGCAGTTCTTC CASSQEGTGGSRSYNEQFF
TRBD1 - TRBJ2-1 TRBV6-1 TGTGCCAGCAGCCAGTTTACAGGGGGCTCCTACAATGAGCAGTTCTTC CASSQFTGGSYNEQFF
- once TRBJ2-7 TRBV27 TGTGCCAGCAGTTTAAAGGGTGGCTACGAGCAGTACTTC CASSLKGGYEQYF
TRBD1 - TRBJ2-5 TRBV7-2 TGTGCCAGCAGCCGACAGGGGGTCGAGACCCAGTACTTC CASSRQGVETQYF
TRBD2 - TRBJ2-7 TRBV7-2 TGTGCCAGCAGCCTTGACAACCGGGACTACTCTTCCTACGAGCAGTACTTC CASSLDNRDYSSYEQYF
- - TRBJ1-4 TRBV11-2 TGTGCCAGCAGCTTAGATCAAGGGGGACGGGAAAAACTGTTTTTT CASSLDQGGREKLFF
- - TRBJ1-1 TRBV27 TGTGCCAGCAGGACTAATGCTGGTGGACAGAATTTT CASRTNAGGQNF
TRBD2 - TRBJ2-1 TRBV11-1 TGTGCCAGCAGCTTAGGGGACTACCTAGCGGGGGGGTCCAATGAGCAGTTCTTC CASSLGDYLAGGSNEQFF
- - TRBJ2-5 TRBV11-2 TGTGCCAGCAGCACCCGACAGAAGGTCACGGAGACCCAGTACTTC CASSTRQKVTETQYF
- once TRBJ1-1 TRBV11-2 TGTGCCAGCAGCTTAGTCGCGGTACAGAGGAACACTGAAGCTTTCTTT CASSLVAVQRNTEAFF
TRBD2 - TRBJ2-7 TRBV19 TGTGCCAGTAGTATAGATGGACTAGACCGCTACGGCTACGAGCAGTACTTC CASSIDGLDRYGYEQYF
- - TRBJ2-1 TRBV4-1 TGCGCCAGCAGCCAAGCTGGGGACTTCTACAATGAGCAGTTCTTC CASSQAGDFYNEQFF
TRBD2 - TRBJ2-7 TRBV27 TGTGCCAGCCACGCCGGGACTAGCGATAACGAGCAGTACTTC CASHAGTSDNEQYF
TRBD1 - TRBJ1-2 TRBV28 TGTGCCAGCAGTTATGGGGGGGGACAGATCTATGGCTACACCTTC CASSYGGGQIYGYTF
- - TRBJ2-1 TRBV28 TGTGCCAGCGGACGATCTACCTATGAGCAGTTCTTC CASGRSTYEQFF
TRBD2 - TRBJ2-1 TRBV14 TGTGCCAGCAGCCAAGAAGCGGGGCGGATCAACAATGAGCAGTTCTTC CASSQEAGRINNEQFF
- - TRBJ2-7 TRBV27 TGTGCCAGCAGCTTCGTGGGTTTCGAGCAGTACTTC CASSFVGFEQYF
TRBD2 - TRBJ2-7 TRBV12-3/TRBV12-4 TGTGCCAGCAGTTCCCCCCAGGGACTAGCATCCCATGGGGAGCAGTACTTC CASSSPQGLASHGEQYF
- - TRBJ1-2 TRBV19 TGTGCCAGTAGTATCTTGACGGGAGAACACCCTAACTATGGCTACACCTTC CASSILTGEHPNYGYTF
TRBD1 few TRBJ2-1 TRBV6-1 TGTGCCAGCAGTGGCAGGGGGAACAACAATGAGCAGTTCTTC CASSGRGNNNEQFF
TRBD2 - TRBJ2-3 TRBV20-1 TGCAGTGCCCCTCGAAAAAGCGGGGGCTACACAGATACGCAGTATTTT CSAPRKSGGYTDTQYF
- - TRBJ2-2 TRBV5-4 TGTGCCAGCACCCCCCTGTCCGGGGAGCTGTTTTTT CASTPLSGELFF
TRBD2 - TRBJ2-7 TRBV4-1 TGCGCCAGCAGCTTGGAGAGGACTAGCTACGAGCAGTACTTC CASSLERTSYEQYF
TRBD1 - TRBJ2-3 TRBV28 TGTGCCAGCAGTGCCGGGACAGGCCACACAGATACGCAGTATTTT CASSAGTGHTDTQYF
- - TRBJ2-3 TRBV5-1 TGCGCCAGCAGCTTACGGGGAGTTAGCACAGATACGCAGTATTTT CASSLRGVSTDTQYF
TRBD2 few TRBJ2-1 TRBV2 TGTGCCAGCAGTTTCATACTAGCGGGGAATGAGCAGTTCTTC CASSFILAGNEQFF
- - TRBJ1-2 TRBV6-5 TGTGCCAGCGGGTGGGGGGGAGTCTATGGCCACACCTTC CASGWGGVYGHTF
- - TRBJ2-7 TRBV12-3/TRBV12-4 TGTGCCAGCAGTTTTGGGGGCCTCGGGAACGAGCAGTACTTC CASSFGGLGNEQYF
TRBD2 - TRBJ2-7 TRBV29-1 TGCAGCGTCCTGACTAGCCTGAACTACGAGCAGTACTTC CSVLTSLNYEQYF
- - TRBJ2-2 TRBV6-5 TGTGCCAGCAGTTACTCTGTACGGTCGAACACCGGGGAGCTGTTTTTT CASSYSVRSNTGELFF
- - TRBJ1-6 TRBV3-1 TGTGCCAGCAGCCTCCGAGGGGCGCAGGATAATTCACCCCTCCACTTT CASSLRGAQDNSPLHF
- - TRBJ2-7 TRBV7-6 TGTGCCAGCAGCTTGATGCCGGGACGACGGCGCTACGAGCAGTACTTC CASSLMPGRRRYEQYF
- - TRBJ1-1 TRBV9 TGTGCCAGCATCGAACTACAGGGAGGGAACACTGAAGCTTTCTTT CASIELQGGNTEAFF
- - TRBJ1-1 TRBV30 TGTGCCTGGAGTCGAGGGCGGGGGCGCGCTGAAGCTTTCTTT CAWSRGRGRAEAFF
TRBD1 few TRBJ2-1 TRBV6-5 TGTGCCAGCAGTTACGGGACAGGGGTCTACAATGAGCAGTTCTTC CASSYGTGVYNEQFF
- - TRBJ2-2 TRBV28 TGTGCCAGCAGTTTATCACTTTGGGACTTAGGTTTTCGGGAGCTGTTTTTT CASSLSLWDLGFRELFF
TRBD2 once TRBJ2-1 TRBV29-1 TGCAGCGTTGAAGATCTAGGCGGGAGAGCAACACCCAATGAGCAGTTCTTC CSVEDLGGRATPNEQFF
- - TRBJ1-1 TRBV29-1 TGCAGCGTCGCCACAGGATTCACTGAAGCTTTCTTT CSVATGFTEAFF
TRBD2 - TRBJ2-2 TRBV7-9 TGTGCCAGCAGGAGCGGGAGCGCGAACACCGGGGAGCTGTTTTTT CASRSGSANTGELFF
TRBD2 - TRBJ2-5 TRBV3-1 TGTGCCAGCAGGCTTAGGACTAGCGGGAGTGAGACCCAGTACTTC CASRLRTSGSETQYF
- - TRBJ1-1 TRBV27 TGTGCCAGCAGTTACGGGACAACGAACACTGAAGCTTTCTTT CASSYGTTNTEAFF
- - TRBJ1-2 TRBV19 TGTGCCAGTAGTGTAACACATACTAACTATGGCTACACCTTC CASSVTHTNYGYTF